These T cell receptor beta chains were read from a single sample in a study of cytotoxic CD8 clonotypes in ibrutinib-treated CLL. Produced via immunoSEQ multiplex PCR; TCRdb's table is partial and in-frame only. The sample records about 85,000 clones, about 85% being singletons. Material: PBMCs, obtained after 12 months of ibrutinib treatment. The receptors were gathered from a human donor with chronic lymphocytic leukemia. CDR3s include the opening cysteine and the closing phenylalanine or tryptophan. A D gene is named only where the DNA matches it firmly. Size is stated for part of the rows, as once, few or many counts, or as a class when the clone is expanded.

abundance	j_gene	v_gene	d_gene	CDR3nt	CDR3aa
.	TRBJ2-5	TRBV5-3	TRBD1	TGTGCCAGAAGCTGGGACAGAGGGGGACAAGAGACCCAGTACTTC	CARSWDRGGQETQYF
once	TRBJ2-7	TRBV19	TRBD2	TGTGCCAGTAGTCGACTAGCGGGAGCCTACGAGCAGTACTTC	CASSRLAGAYEQYF
.	TRBJ2-2	TRBV29-1	TRBD2	TGCAGCGTTGGGCAGCGGGAGAGGACCGGGGAGCTGTTTTTT	CSVGQRERTGELFF
.	TRBJ1-2	TRBV5-6	TRBD1	TGTGCCAGCAGCGGGACAGGCGACGGCTACACCTTC	CASSGTGDGYTF
.	TRBJ1-5	TRBV30	.	TGTGCCTGGGGGGCGGGAGGGGGCCAGCATTTT	CAWGAGGGQHF
.	TRBJ2-3	TRBV6-5	.	TGTGCCACCCGTAGTGGGCCCACAGATACGCAGTATTTT	CATRSGPTDTQYF
.	TRBJ1-5	TRBV28	TRBD1	TGTGCCAGCAGTTTAGTAGGGGGCCAGCCCCAGCATTTT	CASSLVGGQPQHF
.	TRBJ2-1	TRBV7-8	TRBD2	TGTGCCAGCAGCTTTGCGGGGGGGGAGCAGTTCTTC	CASSFAGGEQFF
.	TRBJ1-1	TRBV28	.	TGTGCCAGCAGCCCCGGGGGGGGGCCGAACACTGAAGCTTTCTTT	CASSPGGGPNTEAFF
.	TRBJ2-3	TRBV10-3	.	TGTGCCATCCGGCGGGGAGATCAGTCGGATACGCAGTATTTT	CAIRRGDQSDTQYF
.	TRBJ1-1	TRBV6-1	.	TGTGCCAGCAGCTGGCGGACAGTCATGAACACTGAAGCTTTCTTT	CASSWRTVMNTEAFF
once	TRBJ2-1	TRBV7-6	TRBD1	TGTGCCAGCAGCTATGGTTCCGGGACAGGGTACAATGAGCAGTTCTTC	CASSYGSGTGYNEQFF
.	TRBJ2-7	TRBV9	.	TGTGCCAGCAGCCCCGGGCAGGCGGTAAACTACGAGCAGTACTTC	CASSPGQAVNYEQYF
.	TRBJ2-3	TRBV5-1	.	TGCGCCAGCAGCCCCGGGCAGGTAGAATCTAGTACGCAGTATTTT	CASSPGQVESSTQYF
.	TRBJ1-1	TRBV16	.	TGTGCCAGCAGCAACGGCCCCGGGGCCACTGAAGCTTTCTTT	CASSNGPGATEAFF
.	TRBJ2-7	TRBV28	.	TGTGCCAGCAGGTCCGGACATACTAGCTCCTACGAGCAGTACTTC	CASRSGHTSSYEQYF
.	TRBJ2-7	TRBV28	.	TGTGCCAGCAGAGCAGGGGCCACCTACGAGCAGTACTTC	CASRAGATYEQYF
.	TRBJ2-5	TRBV20-1	.	TGCAGTGCTAGACTGGAGACCCAGTACTTC	CSARLETQYF
.	TRBJ2-7	TRBV7-2	.	TGTGCCAGCAGCCCCCGGGGACTCACCTACGAGCAGTACTTC	CASSPRGLTYEQYF
few	TRBJ2-2	TRBV12-2	.	TGTGCAAGTCGCTTAGGTGGCATGATAACCGGGGAGCTGTTTTTT	CASRLGGMITGELFF
.	TRBJ2-7	TRBV15	.	TGTGCCACCAGCAGAGATGTGCCCGACAGTTTTTCCTCCTACGAGCAGTACTTC	CATSRDVPDSFSSYEQYF
.	TRBJ2-3	TRBV2	.	TGTGCCAGCAGTGATGAAGGGGTACTCACAGATACGCAGTATTTT	CASSDEGVLTDTQYF
.	TRBJ1-5	TRBV18	TRBD1	TGTGCCAGCTCACCGGACAGGGGAGGCCAGCCCCAGCATTTT	CASSPDRGGQPQHF
medium-sized	TRBJ2-7	TRBV5-1	.	TGCGCCAGCAGCCCCGACGGGGCTCCCATCTACGAGCAGTACTTC	CASSPDGAPIYEQYF
.	TRBJ1-3	TRBV5-1	TRBD1	TGCGCCAGCAGCTTCGTCGGGACAGCCCTGGACTCTGGAAACACCATATATTTT	CASSFVGTALDSGNTIYF
few	TRBJ2-7	TRBV5-1	.	TGCGCCAGCAGCTTAGCCGTGACATCCTACGAGCAGTACTTC	CASSLAVTSYEQYF
.	TRBJ1-2	TRBV5-1	.	TGCGCCAGCAGCTTGGCGGGGGCAGCTGGCTACACCTTC	CASSLAGAAGYTF
once	TRBJ1-4	TRBV6-6	TRBD1	TGTGCCAGCAGGCCACCCTCCGGGACAGGGGGGGAAAAACTGTTTTTT	CASRPPSGTGGEKLFF
.	TRBJ1-5	TRBV2	.	TGTGCCAGCAAGGGTTCAGGGGCAAATCAGCCCCAGCATTTT	CASKGSGANQPQHF
.	TRBJ1-2	TRBV7-2	.	TGTGCCAGCAGCCCAGAGGGCGCAGATGGCTACACCTTC	CASSPEGADGYTF
.	TRBJ2-7	TRBV7-2	TRBD1	TGTGCCAGCAGCCGGAGGATAGGGGGCTACCTAGTCGAGCAGTACTTC	CASSRRIGGYLVEQYF
few	TRBJ2-7	TRBV6-6	TRBD1	TGTGCCAGCAACCCCGGGACAGGGTGGTACGAGCAGTACTTC	CASNPGTGWYEQYF
.	TRBJ1-2	TRBV9	.	TGTGCCAGCAGCGTGGCCGGCGGGGCCTTGGGGGGCTACACCTTC	CASSVAGGALGGYTF
.	TRBJ1-1	TRBV23-1	TRBD1	TGCGCCAGCAGTCAATGGGAACAGGGGGCGATGAACACTGAAGCTTTCTTT	CASSQWEQGAMNTEAFF
.	TRBJ2-3	TRBV18	.	TGTGCCAGCCCCTTCCTGGGTACGCAGTATTTT	CASPFLGTQYF
.	TRBJ1-5	TRBV28	.	TGTGCCACCTCAACCCCCGACGCTGAACGTCAGCCCCAGCATTTT	CATSTPDAERQPQHF